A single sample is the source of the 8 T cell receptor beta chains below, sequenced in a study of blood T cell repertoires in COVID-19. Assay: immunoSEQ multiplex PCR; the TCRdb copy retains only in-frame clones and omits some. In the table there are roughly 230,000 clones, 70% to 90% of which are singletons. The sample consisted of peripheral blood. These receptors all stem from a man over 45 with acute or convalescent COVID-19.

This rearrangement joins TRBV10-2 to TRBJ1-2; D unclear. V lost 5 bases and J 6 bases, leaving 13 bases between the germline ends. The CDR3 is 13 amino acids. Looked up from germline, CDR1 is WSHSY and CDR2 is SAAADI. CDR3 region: CASSNDIMDGYTF. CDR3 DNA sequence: TGCGCCAGCAGTAACGACATAATGGATGGCTACACCTTC.

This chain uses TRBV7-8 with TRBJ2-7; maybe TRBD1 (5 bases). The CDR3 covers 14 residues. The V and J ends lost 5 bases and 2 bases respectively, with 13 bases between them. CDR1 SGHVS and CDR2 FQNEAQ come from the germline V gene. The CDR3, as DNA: TGTGCCAGCAGCCCGACAGAGGCAACCTACGAGCAGTACTTC. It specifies CASSPTEATYEQYF.

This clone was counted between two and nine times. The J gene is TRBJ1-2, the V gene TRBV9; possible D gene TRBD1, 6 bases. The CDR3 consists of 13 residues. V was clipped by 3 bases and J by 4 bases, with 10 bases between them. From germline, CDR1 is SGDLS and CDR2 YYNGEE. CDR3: CASSAGTSYGYTF. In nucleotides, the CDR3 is TGTGCCAGCAGCGCCGGGACAAGCTATGGCTACACCTTC.

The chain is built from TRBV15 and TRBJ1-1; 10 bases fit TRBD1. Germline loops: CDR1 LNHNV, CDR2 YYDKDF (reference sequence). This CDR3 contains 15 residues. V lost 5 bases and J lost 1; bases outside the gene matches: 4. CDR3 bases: TGTGCCACCAGCGGTAGACAGGGGGCGAACACTGAAGCTTTCTTT. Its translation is CATSGRQGANTEAFF.

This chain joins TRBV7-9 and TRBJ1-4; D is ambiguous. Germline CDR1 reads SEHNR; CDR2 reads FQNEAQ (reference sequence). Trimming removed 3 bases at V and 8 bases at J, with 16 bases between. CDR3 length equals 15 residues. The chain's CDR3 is CASSLIATVSEKLFF. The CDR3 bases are TGTGCCAGCAGCTTGATAGCGACGGTTTCCGAAAAACTGTTTTTT.

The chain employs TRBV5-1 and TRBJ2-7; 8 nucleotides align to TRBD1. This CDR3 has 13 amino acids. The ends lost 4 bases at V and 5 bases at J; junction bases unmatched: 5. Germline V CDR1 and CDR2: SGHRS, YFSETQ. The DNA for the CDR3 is TGCGCCAGCAGCATTGGACAGGGCCACGAGCAGTACTTC. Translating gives CASSIGQGHEQYF.

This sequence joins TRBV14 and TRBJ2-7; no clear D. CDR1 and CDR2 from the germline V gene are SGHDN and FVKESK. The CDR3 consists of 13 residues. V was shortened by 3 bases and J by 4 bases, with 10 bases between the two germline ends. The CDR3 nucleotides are TGTGCCAGCAGCCACAGTACCCATTACGAGCAGTACTTC. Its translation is CASSHSTHYEQYF.

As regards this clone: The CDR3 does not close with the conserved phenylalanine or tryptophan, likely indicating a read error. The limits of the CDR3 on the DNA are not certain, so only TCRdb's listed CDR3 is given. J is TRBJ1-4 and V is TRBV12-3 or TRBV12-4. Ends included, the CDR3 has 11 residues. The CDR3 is CASSAGAAVDI.